A single sample gave rise to the 17 T cell receptor beta chains below, sequenced in a study of T cells in Graves' hyperthyroidism and ophthalmopathy. TCR beta CDR3 regions were amplified from RNA transcripts. During a first-round RT-PCR of the TCR CDR3, the HTBI primer set was used. TCRdb reprocessed the multiplex PCR reads via MiXCR and lists one record per CDR3 protein. The repertoire consists of about 400,000 distinct CDR3 sequences, with around 25% occurring once and the leading ten covering about 73%. The material sequenced was blood. These receptors all stem from a man over 45 with Graves' hyperthyroidism.

The V gene is TRBV7-9, the J gene TRBJ2-1; D tentatively fits TRBD1 or TRBD2 (5 bases each). Trimming shortened V by 5 bases and J by 0 bases, and 11 bases separated the two germline ends. The length of the CDR3 is 15 residues. The germline V gene encodes CDR1 SEHNR and CDR2 FQNEAQ (reference sequence). The CDR3 protein is CASSPGPSSYNEQFF. The CDR3 DNA follows: TGTGCCAGCAGCCCGGGACCGAGCTCCTACAATGAGCAGTTCTTC. The whole variable domain, remainder taken from reference TRBV7-9 and TRBJ2-1, is DTGVSQNPRHKITKRGQNVTFRCDPISEHNRLYWYRQTLGQGPEFLTYFQNEAQLEKSRLLSDRFSAERPKGSFSTLEIQRTEQGDSAMYLCASSPGPSSYNEQFFGPGTRLTVL.

The rearrangement links TRBV19 to TRBJ2-2; 13 bases match TRBD2. Germline V gene data show CDR1 as LNHDA and CDR2 as SQIVND (reference sequence). This CDR3 region has 16 residues. Unmatched junction bases numbered 9, after V lost 7 bases and J lost 7 bases. This CDR3 is CASNPRLAGGNGELFF. CDR3 sequence (DNA): TGTGCCAGTAACCCACGACTAGCGGGAGGCAACGGGGAGCTGTTTTTT.

This clonotype was observed many times. The CDR3 DNA reads TGTGCCAGCAGCCCCGGCCCTAGCAATGAGCAGTTCTTC. Its protein is CASSPGPSNEQFF. The J gene is TRBJ2-1, the V gene TRBV7-3, with D unresolved. CDR1 is SGHTA, CDR2 FQGTGA, per germline. The CDR3 has 13 amino acids. The V end lost 5 bases, the J end lost 6 bases, and 11 bases lay between the germline ends.

In its sample, this clonotype was seen a few times. This rearrangement joins TRBV9 to TRBJ2-2; possibly TRBD2 for D (5 bases). There are 13 residues in the CDR3. The germline gives CDR1 SGDLS, CDR2 YYNGEE. V gave up 0 bases and J gave up 6 bases, with 6 bases separating them. The CDR3 spells CASSVEGAGELFF. In nucleotides, the CDR3 is TGTGCCAGCAGCGTAGAGGGAGCCGGGGAGCTGTTTTTT.

V is TRBV20-1 and J is TRBJ2-1; 8 bases line up with TRBD2. The CDR3 has 14 residues. Germline V gene lookup returns CDR1 DFQATT and CDR2 SNEGSKA (reference sequence). The CDR3 region has the DNA TGCAGCCAAAAGGGAACTAGCGGCCACAATGAGCAGTTCTTC. It is translated as CSQKGTSGHNEQFF.

This clonotype was seen a handful of times. This sequence joins TRBV9 and TRBJ2-7; 11 bases are shared with TRBD2. V gave up 4 bases and J gave up 1 base; unmatched junction bases: 7. The germline CDR1 and CDR2 sequences are SGDLS and YYNGEE. The CDR3 runs to 16 residues. Here the CDR3 reads CASSSPTSGESYEQYF. The CDR3 coding sequence is TGTGCCAGCAGCTCCCCGACTAGCGGGGAATCCTACGAGCAGTACTTC.

This clonotype was detected only a few times. This rearrangement joins TRBV9 to TRBJ2-7, with D maybe TRBD1 (5 bases). Germline CDR1 is SGDLS and CDR2 is YYNGEE. CDR3 size: 13 residues. Trimming removed 3 bases from V and 5 bases from J, with 12 bases in between. The CDR3 DNA sequence: TGTGCCAGCAGCGAAATTCAGGGAAACGAGCAGTACTTC. Translation gives CASSEIQGNEQYF.

With respect to this clonotype: A read error is the likely source, as a far larger clone sits one nucleotide away. This chain connects TRBV12-3 or TRBV12-4 to TRBJ2-1; D not certain. The end of the DNA aligns better with TRBJ2-7, so the J call may be wrong. This CDR3 is 11 amino acids long. In DNA form, the CDR3 reads TGTGCCAGCAGCCGGACCAATGAGCAGTACTTC. This translates into CASSRTNEQYF.

The chain is built from TRBV7-3 and TRBJ1-3; 7 bases are shared with TRBD1. The germline V gene has CDR1 SGHTA and CDR2 FQGTGA. The CDR3 spans 14 residues. Losses at the gene ends were 5 bases for V and 4 bases for J; bases not matched to a gene: 5. The CDR3 here is CASSRQGLGNTIYF. CDR3 nucleotides: TGTGCCAGCAGCAGACAGGGATTAGGAAACACCATATATTTT.

This clonotype was counted only a few times. This sequence joins TRBV5-1 and TRBJ2-3; D perhaps matches TRBD1 (5 bases). Germline-derived CDR1 and CDR2 are SGHRS and YFSETQ. Trimming left V 5 bases short and J 4 bases short, with 17 bases between. There are 15 residues in the CDR3. Here the CDR3 reads CASRLPKGWADTQYF. In DNA, the CDR3 is TGCGCCAGCAGGTTACCCAAGGGGTGGGCAGATACGCAGTATTTT. Using reference TRBV5-1 and TRBJ2-3 for the parts outside the CDR3, the full variable domain is KAGVTQTPRYLIKTRGQQVTLSCSPISGHRSVSWYQQTPGQGLQFLFEYFSETQRNKGNFPGRFSGRQFSNSRSEMNVSTLELGDSALYLCASRLPKGWADTQYFGPGTRLTVL.

This clonotype has just a few counts. This chain links TRBV28 with TRBJ2-1, with 8 nucleotides matching TRBD1. The CDR3 loop spans 14 amino acids. Germline V CDR1 and CDR2: MDHEN, SYDVKM. Losses at the gene ends were 4 bases for V and 8 bases for J; bases not matched to a gene: 7. CDR3 region: CASSYSDRADEQFF. CDR3 DNA sequence: TGTGCCAGCAGTTATTCGGACAGGGCGGATGAGCAGTTCTTC.

There are many counts of this clonotype. The genes are TRBV28 and TRBJ2-1; TRBD2 agrees at 8 bases. Per the germline V gene, CDR1 is MDHEN and CDR2 is SYDVKM. Trimming removed 5 bases from V and 6 bases from J; junction bases left unmatched: 9. This CDR3 region has 15 residues. The CDR3 loop is CASSPSRLAGNEQFF. CDR3 DNA: TGTGCCAGCAGTCCCTCGAGGCTAGCGGGCAATGAGCAGTTCTTC.

As for this clonotype: The germline gene is not matched at one end of the junction; a read error may be the cause. V and J are TRBV11-2 and TRBJ2-7, with unresolved D. This CDR3 contains 14 residues. The germline V gene has CDR1 SGHAT and CDR2 FQNNGV. Written as DNA, the CDR3 is TGTGCCGGCAGCTTAGGTCACGTAGCCTACGAGCAGTACTTC. Translation gives CAGSLGHVAYEQYF.

The genes are TRBV18 and TRBJ2-1; no clear D. Germline values: CDR1 KGHSH, CDR2 LQKENI. The CDR3 has 15 amino acids. With 4 bases removed from V and 6 bases from J, the gap between germline ends came to 16 bases. Written as DNA, the CDR3 is TGTGCCAGCTCACGGGCTAACCCCGGGCTCAATGAGCAGTTCTTC. Translated: CASSRANPGLNEQFF.

This clonotype was counted a few times. The chain joins TRBV5-1 to TRBJ2-1, with TRBD2 identical over 11 bases. CDR1 and CDR2 (germline): SGHRS, YFSETQ. The CDR3 length is 16 residues. Germline trimming cut 0 bases from V and 8 bases from J; bases unmatched to any gene: 7. CDR3 region: CASSLGVTSGSDEQFF. The CDR3 region has the DNA TGCGCCAGCAGCTTGGGAGTAACTAGCGGGAGCGATGAGCAGTTCTTC.

This clonotype was detected many times. The chain uses TRBV11-3 and TRBJ2-4, with D tentatively TRBD1 (6 bases). The CDR3 covers 15 residues. V lost 8 bases, J lost 3 bases, and 17 bases lay in between. Germline CDR1 and CDR2: SGHNT and YENEEA. The CDR3 DNA sequence: TGTGCCAGCGGAAGGACAGTGGTCGGCAAAAACATTCAGTACTTC. Its protein is CASGRTVVGKNIQYF.

The J gene is TRBJ2-2, the V gene TRBV12-5, with 10 bases fitting TRBD2. Germline-derived CDR1 and CDR2 are LGHNT and FRNRAP. This CDR3 has 15 amino acids. V lost 2 bases, J lost 6 bases, and 3 bases stayed unmatched. The CDR3 loop is CASGLRLAGAGELFF. In DNA, the CDR3 is TGTGCTAGTGGTTTGCGGCTAGCGGGAGCCGGGGAGCTGTTTTTT.